Listed below are T cell receptor beta chains from one sample, sequenced in a study of T-cell reconstitution after alpha-beta-depleted transplantation in children. Each CDR3 protein gets one entry after TCRdb re-called the PCR reads with MiXCR. Here the sample spans a few hundred thousand distinct CDR3 sequences, 9.7% being singletons. Material: PBMCs from the stem cell graft donor, obtained from the stem cell graft. The receptors derive from a human donor who donated a stem cell graft to a child with SCID. Both conserved end residues are part of each CDR3. Fields, in order: CDR3 DNA, CDR3 protein, J gene, D gene, clone size, V gene. A D gene is named only where the DNA matches it firmly. Not all rows give a size; the values are once, few, many and, for expanded clones, a class.

TGTGCCAGCAGCAACCAAGGAACCGGAGAGGGCTACACCTTC CASSNQGTGEGYTF TRBJ1-2 - many TRBV6-1
TGTGCCAGCTCACCACAGGGAAGAGTCTATGGCTACACCTTC CASSPQGRVYGYTF TRBJ1-2 - many TRBV18
TGTGCCAGCAGCAGCCAGGGGGGCAATGAGCAGTTCTTC CASSSQGGNEQFF TRBJ2-1 - many TRBV2
TGTGCCAGCAGTTTAGATTTCGGACACGGTGAGACCCAGTACTTC CASSLDFGHGETQYF TRBJ2-5 - many TRBV12-3/TRBV12-4
TGTGCCAGCAGTTTACTTGTTTGGGGTGGTGAGCAGTTCTTC CASSLLVWGGEQFF TRBJ2-1 - - TRBV28
TGTGCCAGCAGTCTAGCGGGCTCCGAGACCCAGTACTTC CASSLAGSETQYF TRBJ2-5 TRBD2 many TRBV2
TGTGCCAGCAGCTTAGGACTAGCGGGGGGGCTAGTCTACAATGAGCAGTTCTTC CASSLGLAGGLVYNEQFF TRBJ2-1 TRBD2 few TRBV7-6
TGTGCCAGCAGCAGCCCCGACAGATACTATGGCTACACCTTC CASSSPDRYYGYTF TRBJ1-2 - - TRBV5-6
TGCGCCAGCAGTGTCGGGCTGGGCCAAGAGACCCAGTACTTC CASSVGLGQETQYF TRBJ2-5 - - TRBV5-1
TGTGCCAGCAGTTTAGGACAGGGAAGGGGGTACGAGCAGTACTTC CASSLGQGRGYEQYF TRBJ2-7 TRBD1 many TRBV27
TGTGCCAGCAGCTCTCCGGGACAGAAGAACCACGAGCAGTACTTC CASSSPGQKNHEQYF TRBJ2-7 TRBD1 many TRBV7-2
TGTGCCAGCAGCCAAGGGGCTAGCGGGGGGGGTATCGCGCAGTATTTT CASSQGASGGGIAQYF TRBJ2-3 TRBD2 many TRBV4-2
TGTGCCAGCAGCTTCACTAGCGGGGGGGTAGAGACCCAGTACTTC CASSFTSGGVETQYF TRBJ2-5 TRBD2 many TRBV7-2
TGCAGCGCGTCGGGACGATATAGCAATCAGCCCCAGCATTTT CSASGRYSNQPQHF TRBJ1-5 - many TRBV20-1
TGTGCCAGCAGTTTTGTTACAGATCTCACTAAGAACACTGAAGCTTTCTTT CASSFVTDLTKNTEAFF TRBJ1-1 - many TRBV27
TGTGCCAGCTCCCGGACGGATTCAGCTAACTATGGCTACACCTTC CASSRTDSANYGYTF TRBJ1-2 - many TRBV18
TGTGCCATCAGTGCGGGACCGGGGTTCGCGTACCAAGAGACCCAGTACTTC CAISAGPGFAYQETQYF TRBJ2-5 - many TRBV10-3
TGTGCCAGTAGTCCTGGACTAGCGGGGTTCACCGGGGAGCTGTTTTTT CASSPGLAGFTGELFF TRBJ2-2 TRBD2 medium-sized TRBV19
TGTGCCAGCAGCTTTACCCTCGGGACAGGGGATTCCTACGAGCAGTACTTC CASSFTLGTGDSYEQYF TRBJ2-7 TRBD1 many TRBV3-1
TGTGCCAGCAGCCGAGGGACAGTCTATGGCTACACCTTC CASSRGTVYGYTF TRBJ1-2 TRBD1 many TRBV7-2
TGCGCCAGCAGCCCGGGGGTCTCTGGAAACACCATATATTTT CASSPGVSGNTIYF TRBJ1-3 - many TRBV5-1
TGTGCCAGCAGTGACAAGTCCCCTACACAGGCGTATAGCAATCAGCCCCAGCATTTT CASSDKSPTQAYSNQPQHF TRBJ1-5 - many TRBV6-4
TGTGCCATCAGTGACGGACAGATCTCCTACGAGCAGTACTTC CAISDGQISYEQYF TRBJ2-7 - few TRBV10-3
TGCAGCGTTGTCCGGGTGGGACAGACTAACACTGAAGCTTTCTTT CSVVRVGQTNTEAFF TRBJ1-1 TRBD1 many TRBV29-1
TGTGCCAGCAGCTTAGAGGGCAGGGGGCAGGGTCAGCCCCAGCATTTT CASSLEGRGQGQPQHF TRBJ1-5 TRBD1 many TRBV7-6
TGCAGCGTTGAAAGGGCAGACAACACAGATACGCAGTATTTT CSVERADNTDTQYF TRBJ2-3 - many TRBV29-1
TGCAGTGCTAGAATTGCTCGATACAATGAGCAGTTCTTC CSARIARYNEQFF TRBJ2-1 - many TRBV20-1
TGTGCCAGCAGCCCAAGAGCGGGGGGCCGAGACGATACGCAGTATTTT CASSPRAGGRDDTQYF TRBJ2-3 TRBD2 few TRBV7-8
TGCGCCAGCAGCAATTTCCGACCGACTAGCGGGAAACTAAAAGGCACAGATACGCAGTATTTT CASSNFRPTSGKLKGTDTQYF TRBJ2-3 TRBD2 - TRBV4-1
TGTGCCAGCAGCCCCGGGGCGGGAAAGGGCAATCAGCCCCAGCATTTT CASSPGAGKGNQPQHF TRBJ1-5 - many TRBV7-2
TGTGCCAGCTCACCCTCTCGGAATTACAATGAGCAGTTCTTC CASSPSRNYNEQFF TRBJ2-1 - - TRBV18
TGCGCCAGCAGCGATGGACAGGTCACTGAAGCTTTCTTT CASSDGQVTEAFF TRBJ1-1 TRBD1 many TRBV5-1
TGTGCCAGCGACGGGGATGGGAGTCAGCCCCAGCATTTT CASDGDGSQPQHF TRBJ1-5 - few TRBV6-6
TGCAGTGCTAGGAAGGGGGCCAAGGCTAATGAAAAACTGTTTTTT CSARKGAKANEKLFF TRBJ1-4 TRBD1 many TRBV20-1
TGTGCCAGCAGCGCGGACCGGGACGGGAGCACAGATACGCAGTATTTT CASSADRDGSTDTQYF TRBJ2-3 - many TRBV5-5
TGTGCCAGCAGTGAAGACGATCTGGGGGCCAACGTCCTGACTTTC CASSEDDLGANVLTF TRBJ2-6 - - TRBV2
TGTGCCAGCAGCCAAGGTCTCCTCGAATACGAGCAGTACTTC CASSQGLLEYEQYF TRBJ2-7 - many TRBV3-1
TGTGCCAGCTCGCGGGGACAGGGGAAGGATGAGCAGTTCTTC CASSRGQGKDEQFF TRBJ2-1 TRBD1 - TRBV18
TGCGCCAGCAGCTTGCAGTGGCCTACCACCGGGGAGCTGTTTTTT CASSLQWPTTGELFF TRBJ2-2 - many TRBV5-1
TGCAGTGCTTTAGCGAGACAGGGCCCCGGTCTGGCTTTCTTT CSALARQGPGLAFF TRBJ1-1 TRBD1 many TRBV20-1
TGTGCCAGCAGTTACTCGTGGGCAGGGGGCGGGTACGAGCAGTACTTC CASSYSWAGGGYEQYF TRBJ2-7 TRBD1 few TRBV6-5
TGTGCCAGCAGCTTTTCCGTGGACACTGAAGCTTTCTTT CASSFSVDTEAFF TRBJ1-1 - - TRBV7-2
TGCGCCAGCTCGAGGACAGGACCCCCCCAAGAGACCCAGTACTTC CASSRTGPPQETQYF TRBJ2-5 TRBD1 few TRBV5-1
TGTGCCATAGCGGATGGGGGACAGGACGACTTTAACTACGAGCAGTACTTC CAIADGGQDDFNYEQYF TRBJ2-7 TRBD1 many TRBV28
TGTGCCAGCACCCCGGGAAACACTGAAGCTTTCTTT CASTPGNTEAFF TRBJ1-1 - many TRBV7-9
TGTGCCACAAAGACAGATAACAATCAGCCCCAGCATTTT CATKTDNNQPQHF TRBJ1-5 - many TRBV10-3
TGCGCCAGCAGCTTTCTACTGGGCGAGAACACTGAAGCTTTCTTT CASSFLLGENTEAFF TRBJ1-1 - many TRBV5-1
TGCAGTGCTAGACCCTGGGGAGGCCCCGCCGAGCAGTACTTC CSARPWGGPAEQYF TRBJ2-7 - many TRBV20-1
TGTGCCAGCAGCGTGGGGACAGGGGTAACGGACACTGAAGCTTTCTTT CASSVGTGVTDTEAFF TRBJ1-1 TRBD1 few TRBV9
TGTGCCAGCAGCCTAATGGGGGGCGAGCAGTACTTC CASSLMGGEQYF TRBJ2-7 - many TRBV7-6
TGTGCCAGCAGAGGGGGCCACACAGATACGCAGTATTTT CASRGGHTDTQYF TRBJ2-3 TRBD1 many TRBV2
TGTGCCAGCAGTCTCAACAGGGTGACGGAGACCCAGTACTTC CASSLNRVTETQYF TRBJ2-5 - many TRBV12-3/TRBV12-4
TGTGCCAGCAGTCTGGGACAGGCGGTTGAAGCTTTCTTT CASSLGQAVEAFF TRBJ1-1 TRBD1 many TRBV2
TGCAGTGCTAGCCTCCCAAGCAGGGGGGACTACGAGCAGTACTTC CSASLPSRGDYEQYF TRBJ2-7 - many TRBV20-1
TGTGCCAGCAGCAAGGGACAGGGTAGTGAAGCTTTCTTT CASSKGQGSEAFF TRBJ1-1 TRBD1 many TRBV7-9